These 20 T cell receptor beta chains share one sample of origin, sequenced in a study of T cells in Graves' hyperthyroidism and ophthalmopathy. Amplified TCR beta CDR3 regions came from RNA transcripts. HTBI primers were used for first-round RT-PCR of the TCR CDR3. TCRdb re-called the multiplex PCR reads with MiXCR, one entry per CDR3 protein. This sample has roughly 240,000 distinct CDR3 sequences, with about 17% found just once. The material sequenced was blood. The receptor set was obtained from a woman under 30 with Graves' ophthalmopathy.

This clonotype has at least ten counts. The V and J genes are TRBV4-2 and TRBJ2-3, with D perhaps given as TRBD1 or TRBD2 (5 bases each). CDR1 and CDR2 (germline): LGHNA, YNFKEQ. Trimming removed 0 bases from V and 4 bases from J, with 14 bases in between. This CDR3 comprises 16 residues. The DNA for the CDR3 is TGTGCCAGCAGCCAAGAAAGAGGGGCTATCCCAGATACGCAGTATTTT. Translation: CASSQERGAIPDTQYF.

This clonotype was counted a few times. This chain joins TRBV18 and TRBJ2-7; tentatively, D is TRBD1 (6 bases). V lost 1 base and J 3 bases, leaving 7 bases between the germline ends. This CDR3 is 13 amino acids long. Germline-derived CDR1 and CDR2 are KGHSH and LQKENI. Here the CDR3 reads CASSPQGDYEQYF. CDR3 DNA: TGTGCCAGCTCACCACAGGGGGACTACGAGCAGTACTTC.

This clonotype showed up many times. The rearrangement uses TRBV7-3 and TRBJ2-1, with 16 bases matching TRBD2. In germline, CDR1 is SGHTA, CDR2 FQGTGA. Unmatched junction bases numbered 5, after V lost 1 base and J lost 2 bases. CDR3 length equals 19 residues. In nucleotides, the CDR3 is TGTGCCAGCAGCTTAAAGGGACTAGCGGGGGGGTTCCCCTACAATGAGCAGTTCTTC. As protein: CASSLKGLAGGFPYNEQFF. Full variable domain (missing parts from reference TRBV7-3 and TRBJ2-1): GAGVSQTPSNKVTEKGKYVELRCDPISGHTALYWYRQSLGQGPEFLIYFQGTGAADDSGLPNDRFFAVRPEGSVSTLKIQRTERGDSAVYLCASSLKGLAGGFPYNEQFFGPGTRLTVL.

This clonotype was seen many times. V gene TRBV28 combines with J gene TRBJ1-5; 11 bases are a match to TRBD1. J lost 5 bases, V lost 6 bases, and 6 bases had no gene match. The CDR3 length is 15 residues. Germline V lookup: CDR1 MDHEN, CDR2 SYDVKM. The CDR3: CASSWDRGTHQPQHF. The CDR3 DNA is TGTGCCAGCAGCTGGGACAGGGGGACCCATCAGCCCCAGCATTTT.

In this sample, this clonotype turned up many times. The chain is built from TRBV15 and TRBJ1-2, with 8 nucleotides matching TRBD1. This CDR3 spans 15 amino acids. V trimming: 0 bases; J trimming: 2 bases; junction bases outside the gene matches: 2. Germline lookup yields CDR1 LNHNV and CDR2 YYDKDF (reference sequence). The CDR3 coding sequence is TGTGCCACCAGCAGAGACAGGGGGCTGAACTATGGCTACACCTTC. This codes for CATSRDRGLNYGYTF.

This clonotype was found many times. V gene TRBV18 combines with J gene TRBJ1-1; D not certain. The germline V and J ends were trimmed by 3 bases and 1 base, with 12 bases remaining between them. Germline assignment: CDR1 KGHSH and CDR2 LQKENI. The CDR3 has 15 amino acids. The CDR3 DNA follows: TGTGCCAGCTCACCGTACGTGGGATCGAACACTGAAGCTTTCTTT. Translating it yields CASSPYVGSNTEAFF.

This clonotype was counted many times. The V call is TRBV20-1, the J call TRBJ1-1, with D unclear. From germline, CDR1 is DFQATT and CDR2 SNEGSKA (reference sequence). V lost 3 bases, J lost 0 bases, and 14 bases lay in between. The CDR3 has 15 amino acids. The CDR3 DNA reads TGCAGTGCTAGGAGGACCACTGTCATGAACACTGAAGCTTTCTTT. Translating it yields CSARRTTVMNTEAFF.

The chain combines TRBV28 with TRBJ2-1, with 14 positions matching TRBD2. The CDR3 has 19 residues. J gave up 9 bases and V 7 bases, and 20 bases lay outside the gene matches. The germline V gene has CDR1 MDHEN and CDR2 SYDVKM. The CDR3 reads CASNPTVRTSGGRNPEQFF. The CDR3, as DNA: TGTGCCAGCAACCCAACGGTGAGGACTAGCGGGGGGAGGAACCCTGAGCAGTTCTTC.

Many counts were recorded for this clonotype. CDR3: CASSSERQYLLGNTIYF. The CDR3 nucleotides read TGTGCCAGCAGCTCCGAACGGCAGTACCTCCTTGGAAACACCATATATTTT. The V call is TRBV11-2, the J call TRBJ1-3; unclear D gene. Trimming took off 4 bases at V and 3 bases at J, with 19 bases between the two ends. Germline loops: CDR1 SGHAT, CDR2 FQNNGV. The CDR3 contains 17 residues.

This clonotype occurred many times. The chain employs TRBV28 and TRBJ2-2; 9 nucleotides line up with TRBD2. Trimming at V came to 4 bases and at J to 6 bases, leaving 6 bases not matched to a gene. This CDR3 is 15 amino acids long. Germline V gene data show CDR1 as MDHEN and CDR2 as SYDVKM. For the CDR3, the DNA is TGTGCCAGCAGTTCCCTAGCGGGGAGAGCCGGGGAGCTGTTTTTT. Protein sequence: CASSSLAGRAGELFF.

This clonotype was seen many times. This chain connects TRBV30 to TRBJ1-5, with 7 bases lining up with TRBD1. There are 13 residues in the CDR3. The V segment lost 3 bases and the J segment 8 bases; nucleotides outside the gene matches: 7. The germline gives CDR1 GTSNPN, CDR2 SVGIG (reference sequence). The CDR3 DNA sequence: TGTGCCTGGAGCCTACAGGGGATGGAGCCCCAGCATTTT. This encodes CAWSLQGMEPQHF.

This rearrangement joins TRBV7-6 to TRBJ2-3; 15 nucleotides match TRBD2. Germline-derived CDR1 and CDR2 are SGHVS and FNYEAQ. J lost 1 base, V lost 5 bases, and 13 bases had no gene match. The length of the CDR3 is 20 residues. CDR3 residues: CASSLTPGLAGGRGTDTQYF. The CDR3 bases are TGTGCCAGCAGCCTCACGCCCGGACTAGCGGGGGGGCGGGGCACAGATACGCAGTATTTT.

This chain joins TRBV13 and TRBJ2-7; a weak D match, TRBD1 (6 bases). Germline CDR1 PRHDT, CDR2 FYEKMQ (reference sequence). Trimming pared 5 bases from V and 3 bases from J, leaving 23 bases between. The CDR3 is 17 amino acids. CDR3 in DNA: TGTGCCAGCAGCCCCAGTATGGGGGCGAAGGGTGGCTACGAGCAGTACTTC. It yields the protein CASSPSMGAKGGYEQYF.

This clonotype was picked up many times. The chain is built from TRBV7-2 and TRBJ1-2, with D tentatively TRBD1 (5 bases). Trimming cost V 5 bases and J 8 bases, with 18 bases left between them. The CDR3 has 14 residues. Germline CDR1 and CDR2: SGHTA and FQGNSA. CDR3 DNA: TGTGCCAGCAGCCCTCGGACAAACGTTATGGGCTACACCTTC. It yields the protein CASSPRTNVMGYTF.

This clonotype was picked up many times. J is TRBJ2-7 and V is TRBV7-2, with 8 bases lining up with TRBD1. This CDR3 is 14 amino acids long. The germline CDR1 and CDR2 sequences are SGHTA and FQGNSA. Trimming took 3 bases from V and 5 from J; bases not matched to a gene: 6. CDR3 amino acids: CASSFGQGTHEQYF. In DNA, the CDR3 is TGTGCCAGCAGCTTCGGACAGGGAACCCACGAGCAGTACTTC.

This clonotype was counted ten times or more. The chain has TRBV3-1 and TRBJ2-5; D not certain. V lost 2 bases, J lost 7 bases, and 11 bases lay in between. This CDR3 spans 13 amino acids. CDR1 and CDR2 from the germline V gene are LGHDT and YNNKEL (reference sequence). This CDR3 reads CASSQHQAMTQYF. The CDR3 nucleotides are TGTGCCAGCAGCCAACATCAGGCGATGACCCAGTACTTC.

This clonotype has at least ten counts. This chain uses TRBV2 with TRBJ2-7, with 10 bases lining up with TRBD2. Germline trimming cut 3 bases from V and 3 bases from J; bases unmatched to any gene: 5. This CDR3 has 15 amino acids. Germline V CDR1 and CDR2: SNHLY, FYNNEI. The CDR3 region is CASSEPSGSNYEQYF. CDR3 coding DNA: TGTGCCAGCAGTGAGCCTAGCGGGAGTAACTACGAGCAGTACTTC.

This clonotype was observed many times. The chain recombines TRBV12-3 or TRBV12-4 with TRBJ2-3, with 9 bases lining up with TRBD2. The CDR3 length is 18 residues. Trimming at V came to 7 bases and at J to 5 bases, leaving 19 bases not matched to a gene. The CDR3 loop reads CASTLNLLPAGGRDTQYF. CDR3 DNA: TGTGCCAGCACCCTGAACCTTCTACCAGCGGGGGGTAGAGATACGCAGTATTTT.

This clonotype was seen ten or more times. The V call is TRBV4-2, the J call TRBJ2-5; the match to TRBD2 covers 13 bases. CDR3 length: 17 amino acids. The germline V gene encodes CDR1 LGHNA and CDR2 YNFKEQ. The V segment lost 3 bases and the J segment 2 bases; nucleotides outside the gene matches: 6. The chain's CDR3 is CASSQQPGLAGQETQYF. Here the CDR3 DNA reads TGTGCCAGCAGCCAGCAACCGGGACTAGCGGGACAAGAGACCCAGTACTTC.

This clonotype was recorded at least ten times. The V and J genes are TRBV5-1 and TRBJ1-1, with TRBD1 identical over 7 bases. V gave up 5 bases and J gave up 6 bases; unmatched junction bases: 7. From germline, CDR1 is SGHRS and CDR2 YFSETQ. The CDR3 runs to 13 residues. The CDR3 coding sequence is TGCGCCAGCAGGCCGACAGGGAGCCCTGAAGCTTTCTTT. This encodes CASRPTGSPEAFF.